This is a list of T cell receptor beta chains from one sample in a study of PD-1 blockade in classical Hodgkin lymphoma. Only in-frame clones appear in the TCRdb table, and some are missing; sequencing was by immunoSEQ multiplex PCR. Altogether roughly 25,000 clones are present, roughly four fifths being singletons, with the ten largest covering 11%. This material consisted of peripheral blood mononuclear cells (PBMCs), taken before the second cycle of nivolumab. The receptors originated from a human donor with classical Hodgkin lymphoma. CDR3s include the opening cysteine and the closing phenylalanine or tryptophan.

V gene,CDR3 protein
TRBV19,CASSIVLVTGANVLTF
TRBV19,CASSMSRARGNTIYF
TRBV7-9,CASSLGGQGRIYGYTF
TRBV14,CASSPQSSYNSPLHF
TRBV19,CASSIKQNREQYF
TRBV5-1,CASSATTGQGASDTQYF
TRBV18,CASSPFGRVRTAVDTGELFF
TRBV6-5,CASSYRTKANYGYTF
TRBV29-1,CSVEYPGYNEQFF
TRBV14,CASSTRTDPSSYNEQFF
TRBV19,CASRETGMDNSPLHF
TRBV10-3,CAISGRDRDIPYNGQFF
TRBV28,CATLAGGGHGELFF
TRBV27,CASSAYRAGGLISSYEQYF
TRBV11-2,CASSLKEGGLAINEQFF
TRBV28,CASSATTSSTDTQYF
TRBV5-1,CASTQGVGGANTEAFF
TRBV16,CASSQYRDYEQYF
TRBV28,CASSSGTGSSPLHF
TRBV7-9,CASSSRGPYEQYF
TRBV2,CASSTYSRVGNSPLHF
TRBV7-3,CASSYNGASQETQYF
TRBV30,CAWSAGGGGGYTF
TRBV15,CATSRQGGKNQPQHF
TRBV7-9,CASSLMGRQETQYF
TRBV30,CAWKRGGVTYEQYF
TRBV19,CASSIGAATDEKLFF
TRBV4-3,CASSHWGRAGGRPYEQYF
TRBV13,CASSFGESSYEQYF
TRBV30,CAWSDNTEAFF
TRBV29-1,CSVDNRGRSTEAFF
TRBV2,CASGDDSTEGQYF
TRBV6-1,CASSGPRDTTF
TRBV19,CASSDMDREAFF
TRBV7-9,CASSPVRGDSNTAYGYTF
TRBV6-6,CASSYTSGEVDTQYF
TRBV7-2,CASSLDRGRTEAFF
TRBV5-8,CASSARLAGEQFF
TRBV2,CASGGTGEFYEQYF
TRBV6-5,CASRLQGQGSPLHF
TRBV12-5,CASGFHNDRVVQPQHF
TRBV7-2,CASSLELNEKLFF
TRBV11-2,CASSLLWDSPLHF
TRBV6-1,CASRLTGDSPLHF
TRBV30,CAWTLGDNSPLHF
TRBV5-5,CASSLGDSPSYEQYF
TRBV4-1,CASSQGTSGTQETQYF
TRBV7-3,CASSGSSGETQYF
TRBV28,CATLLGATDTQYF
TRBV28,CASSPRGYGYTF
TRBV7-9,CASSSDRGEAFF